The T cell receptor beta chain described here comes from a study of blood T cell repertoires in COVID-19. Whole-study context: PBMCs, B-cell-depleted T cells, or T cells provided the cDNA or gDNA that made up the material.

Clones were sequenced by immunoSEQ multiplex PCR, and TCRdb holds only the in-frame ones, with some missing. The sample contains 300,000 to 500,000 clones, 88% of which appear only once. The germline gives CDR1 SGHAT, CDR2 FQDESV (reference sequence). This CDR3 has 16 amino acids. V lost 4 bases and J lost 2; bases outside the gene matches: 10. The receptor was derived from a young woman with acute COVID-19. V and J are TRBV11-1 and TRBJ1-2, with TRBD1 matching 7 bases. The material sequenced was PBMCs or T cells enriched from blood (not recorded which). CDR3 residues: CASSSGTAGANYGYTF. CDR3 nucleotides: TGTGCCAGCAGCTCGGGGACAGCGGGCGCCAACTATGGCTACACCTTC.